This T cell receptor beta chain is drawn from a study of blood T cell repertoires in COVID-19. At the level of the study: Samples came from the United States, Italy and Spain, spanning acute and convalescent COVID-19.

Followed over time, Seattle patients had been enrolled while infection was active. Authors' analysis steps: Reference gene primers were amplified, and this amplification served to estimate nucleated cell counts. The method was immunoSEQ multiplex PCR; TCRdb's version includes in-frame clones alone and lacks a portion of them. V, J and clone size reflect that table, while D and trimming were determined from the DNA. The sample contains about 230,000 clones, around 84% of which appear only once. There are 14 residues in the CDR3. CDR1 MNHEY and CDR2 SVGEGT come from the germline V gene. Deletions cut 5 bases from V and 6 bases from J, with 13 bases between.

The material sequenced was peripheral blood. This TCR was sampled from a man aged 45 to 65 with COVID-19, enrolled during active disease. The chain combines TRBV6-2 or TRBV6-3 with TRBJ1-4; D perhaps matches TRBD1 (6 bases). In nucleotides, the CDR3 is TGTGCCAGCAGTCAACCAAACAGGGATGAAAAACTGTTTTTT. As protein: CASSQPNRDEKLFF.